This T cell receptor (beta chain) was profiled in a study of blood T cell repertoires in COVID-19. About the study: Samples came from the United States, Italy and Spain, spanning acute and convalescent COVID-19. In each case, the material was cDNA or gDNA derived from T cells, B-cell-depleted T cells, or PBMCs.

CDR1 is LNHNV, CDR2 YYDKDF, per germline (reference sequence). The CDR3 sequence is 16 residues long. The ends were cut back, 0 bases at V and 6 bases at J, with 14 bases in the middle. Under the authors' procedure: Cell counts per sample came from amplifying reference gene primers. Assay used: immunoSEQ multiplex PCR; TCRdb lists only in-frame clones, some missing. V, J and clone size derive from that table, while D and trimming were established from the DNA sequence. The sample includes around 100,000 clones, about 88% seen only once; the top ten take 7.4%. Sequencing used peripheral blood. This chain joins TRBV15 and TRBJ1-4, with D uncertain. The TCR was taken from a young man in a cohort sampled during active COVID-19. The CDR3 nucleotides read TGTGCCACCAGCAGAGATCTGCGTGAGGTAGATGAAAAACTGTTTTTT. As protein: CATSRDLREVDEKLFF.